Detailed here is one T cell receptor beta chain. These data originate in a study of cytomegalovirus exposure and HLA in healthy donors. From germline, CDR1 is SGDLS and CDR2 YYNGEE. There are 16 residues in the CDR3. Trimming shortened V by 0 bases and J by 2 bases, and 12 bases separated the two germline ends. The PCR made use of 60 Vbeta and 13 Jbeta primers. TCRdb's copy holds only in-frame clones and misses some; the assay was immunoSEQ multiplex PCR. Its table lists around 140,000 clones. The genes are TRBV9 and TRBJ1-3, with no clear D. The sequenced sample was PBMCs. This TCR came from a woman in her forties in good health and CMV-seronegative. CDR3 bases: TGTGCCAGCAGCGTAGTCGGCGAGAGGGCTGGAAACACCATATATTTT. Translation gives CASSVVGERAGNTIYF.